The subject of this entry is one TCR beta chain. These data come from a study of shared clonotypes between healthy human individuals. Generated by immunoSEQ multiplex PCR, the TCRdb table keeps only in-frame clones and is missing some. The table lists over 2 million clones, 85% to 95% of them singletons. The receptor comes from a man aged 18-30 years in good health. Some clones in this sample may be carry-over from other donors' samples. Material for sequencing was naive CD4+ T cells from PBMCs. Subset given: CD45RA+ positively selected.

The CDR3 bases are TGTGCCAGCAGCTTGGCTTTTGCTAGCGATGAGCAGTTCTTC. Its translation is CASSLAFASDEQFF. The chain uses TRBV5-4 and TRBJ2-1, with D possibly matching TRBD2 (6 bases). The CDR3 contains 14 residues. Germline assignment: CDR1 SGHNT and CDR2 YYREEE (reference sequence). V lost 0 bases and J 8 bases, leaving 12 bases between the germline ends.